Listed below are T cell receptor beta chains from one sample, sequenced in a study of blood T cell repertoires in COVID-19. The method was immunoSEQ multiplex PCR; TCRdb's version includes in-frame clones alone and lacks a portion of them. The table lists 200,000 to 250,000 clones, roughly 84% of them singletons. Specimen: PBMCs or T cells enriched from blood (not recorded which). Every receptor here comes from a woman aged 40-49 years who had recovered from COVID-19. CDR3s include the opening cysteine and the closing phenylalanine or tryptophan. The D gene is left open where the match is weak. Only part of the rows carry a size: once, few, many, or a class if the clone is expanded.

-	TRBJ1-2	-	TRBV7-3	TGTGCCAGCAGCCCAACTCCCCGTGGGACTATGGGGGGCTACACCTTC	CASSPTPRGTMGGYTF
TRBD1	TRBJ1-2	-	TRBV20-1	TGCAGTTCTAGTGGGACCTTAAAAACAGGGGGCGCGGGGGTAGACTATGGCTACACCTTC	CSSSGTLKTGGAGVDYGYTF
-	TRBJ1-5	-	TRBV28	TGTGCCAGCAGGGAGGGAGTTGGGCCTAATCAGCCCCAGCATTTT	CASREGVGPNQPQHF
-	TRBJ1-5	few	TRBV29-1	TGCAGCGTTGGGGGAGCGGGGGCAAGTCAGCCCCAGCATTTT	CSVGGAGASQPQHF
TRBD1	TRBJ2-7	-	TRBV18	TGTGCCAGCTCACCATTGGGACAGGGCGAGCAGTACTTC	CASSPLGQGEQYF
-	TRBJ1-5	many	TRBV20-1	TGCAGTGCTAGTGCGGGAGGGCGCAATCAGCCCCAGCATTTT	CSASAGGRNQPQHF
TRBD1	TRBJ2-3	-	TRBV19	TGTGCCAGTAGACTGGGACAGGGGATGACAGATACGCAGTATTTT	CASRLGQGMTDTQYF
TRBD1	TRBJ2-3	-	TRBV5-8	TGTGCCAGCAGCGGGACAGGGAGGAGCACAGATACGCAGTATTTT	CASSGTGRSTDTQYF
-	TRBJ1-3	-	TRBV6-5	TGTGCCAGCAGTCCCCGGGGGGGGCATGGAAACACCATATATTTT	CASSPRGGHGNTIYF
TRBD2	TRBJ2-3	-	TRBV10-1	TGCGCCAGCAGTGCGGCGGGAGTTAGTACAGATACGCAGTATTTT	CASSAAGVSTDTQYF
-	TRBJ1-1	-	TRBV6-1	TGTGCCAGCAGTGAAACTAATGAGGGCGGCGTGGAGGCTTTCTTT	CASSETNEGGVEAFF
-	TRBJ2-7	-	TRBV28	TGTGCCAGCACCGGGGAGCGTTTCGAGCAGTACTTC	CASTGERFEQYF
TRBD2	TRBJ2-2	-	TRBV18	TGTGCCAGCTCACCACAGGGGACTAGCGGAACCGGGGAGCTGTTTTTT	CASSPQGTSGTGELFF
-	TRBJ1-2	-	TRBV14	TGTGCCAGCAGCCAAGATAGGGAGGACTGGGGCTACACCTTC	CASSQDREDWGYTF
-	TRBJ1-1	-	TRBV18	TGTGCCAGCTCACCCGCCCCGAGCTTGAACACTGAAGCTTTCTTT	CASSPAPSLNTEAFF
-	TRBJ2-3	few	TRBV27	TGTGCCAGCAGTGTGGATCTAGGTACGCAGTATTTT	CASSVDLGTQYF
TRBD2	TRBJ2-5	-	TRBV7-2	TGTGCCAGCAGCTTAGGAATAGCGGGAGACGAAGAGACCCAGTACTTC	CASSLGIAGDEETQYF
-	TRBJ2-2	-	TRBV4-2	TGTGCCAGCAGCCAAGGAGGGTTGGAGGAGCTGTTTTTT	CASSQGGLEELFF
TRBD1	TRBJ1-2	-	TRBV18	TGTGCCAGCTCACCTGGACAGGGGTTGGACTATGGCTACACCTTC	CASSPGQGLDYGYTF
TRBD2	TRBJ2-6	-	TRBV19	TGTGCCAGTAGGTCTAGCGGGAGGGCCCCTGGGGCCAACGTCCTGACTTTC	CASRSSGRAPGANVLTF
TRBD1	TRBJ2-1	once	TRBV19	TGTGCCAGTAGCATCAGGGGGCTAACCTACAATGAGCAGTTCTTC	CASSIRGLTYNEQFF
TRBD2	TRBJ2-1	-	TRBV7-2	TGTGCCAGCAGCTTATCGGCTAGCGGCTACAATGAGCAGTTCTTC	CASSLSASGYNEQFF
TRBD1	TRBJ1-2	-	TRBV14	TGTGCCAGCAGCCGGGACAGGGCATATGACTACACCTTC	CASSRDRAYDYTF
-	TRBJ1-3	-	TRBV24-1	TGTGCCACCAGTGATCCAGGGTCTGGAAACACCATATATTTT	CATSDPGSGNTIYF
-	TRBJ1-1	-	TRBV11-3	TGTGCCAGCAGCTCGGAGGGGACCCGGGACTACACTGAAGCTTTCTTT	CASSSEGTRDYTEAFF
TRBD1	TRBJ2-1	few	TRBV2	TGTGCCAGCTCTAAGCAGACAGGGCTCCATGAGCAGTTCTTC	CASSKQTGLHEQFF
-	TRBJ2-2	-	TRBV21-1	TGTGCCAGCAGCGGGAAGGTTGGGACAACGAACACCGGGGAGCTGTTTTTT	CASSGKVGTTNTGELFF
TRBD1	TRBJ1-1	-	TRBV7-2	TGTGCCAGCAGCAATCGGGGGACAGGGGGGAGCTCTGAAGCTTTCTTT	CASSNRGTGGSSEAFF
-	TRBJ1-4	-	TRBV19	TGTGCCAGTAGTTCCGCTAATGAAAAACTGTTTTTT	CASSSANEKLFF
TRBD2	TRBJ2-1	-	TRBV5-4	TGTGCCAGCAGCACCGCTCAGCGGGAGGGCCATGAGCAGTTCTTC	CASSTAQREGHEQFF
TRBD1	TRBJ2-1	-	TRBV3-1/TRBV3-2	TGTGCCAGCAGCCATAGAGGGGGCAGGGATGAGCAGTTCTTC	CASSHRGGRDEQFF
TRBD1	TRBJ1-2	-	TRBV6-5	TGTGCCAGCACCCCCCAGGGGGCGGTGGACTATGGCTACACCTTC	CASTPQGAVDYGYTF
-	TRBJ2-7	-	TRBV5-4	TGTGCCAGCAGCCGACACATGGATGCCTACGAGCAGTACTTC	CASSRHMDAYEQYF
-	TRBJ1-2	few	TRBV11-3	TGTGCCAGCAGCTTAGAAGGACTCCCCGCCGGTAATATGGGCTACACCTTC	CASSLEGLPAGNMGYTF
-	TRBJ2-1	-	TRBV5-1	TGCGCCAGCAGCACTTCTAGGAGGGGCGACAATGAGCAGTTCTTC	CASSTSRRGDNEQFF
-	TRBJ2-3	-	TRBV15	TGTGCCACCAGCAGGGGGGGACGTGAAGATACGCAGTATTTT	CATSRGGREDTQYF
TRBD2	TRBJ2-4	-	TRBV5-1	TGCGCCAGCAGTTCCACCCGGACTAGCGGGAGGCTCTTCCCCATTACCAAAAACATTCAGTACTTC	CASSSTRTSGRLFPITKNIQYF
TRBD2	TRBJ2-5	-	TRBV11-3	TGTGCCAGCAGCTTTGGCGGGGGTGAAAAGACCCAGTACTTC	CASSFGGGEKTQYF
TRBD2	TRBJ2-1	-	TRBV7-2	TGTGCCAGCAGCTTAGTAACTCCGGGACTAGCGGGAGGTGAGCAGTTCTTC	CASSLVTPGLAGGEQFF
-	TRBJ1-1	-	TRBV29-1	TGCAGCGTGGGGACTTGGAACACTGAAGCTTTCTTT	CSVGTWNTEAFF
-	TRBJ1-2	-	TRBV28	TGTGCCAGCAGTTTAGCGGGGGCAGTATGGGGCTACACCTTC	CASSLAGAVWGYTF
-	TRBJ2-1	-	TRBV1	TGCACCAGCAGCCCGACCGGACTAGCGGGAGACAATGAGCAGTTCTTC	CTSSPTGLAGDNEQFF
TRBD1	TRBJ1-1	once	TRBV19	TGTTGGACAGGGGGAGAAGCTTTCTTT	CWTGGEAFF
TRBD2	TRBJ2-1	-	TRBV24-1	TGTGCCACCAGTGATCTCACCGGGACTAGCGTCGGTGAGCAGTTCTTC	CATSDLTGTSVGEQFF
-	TRBJ1-5	-	TRBV19	TGTGCCAGTGGGGACTTAAGTCAGCCCCAGCATTTT	CASGDLSQPQHF
-	TRBJ2-7	-	TRBV28	TGTGCCAGCACCCCAGGGTTCGAGCAGTACTTC	CASTPGFEQYF
TRBD2	TRBJ2-2	-	TRBV7-2	TGTGCCAGCAGCTTAGGTAGCGGGATGGCCGGGGAGCTGTTTTTT	CASSLGSGMAGELFF